This TCR beta chain derives from a study of control samples from healthy donors and cancer patients. Data came from immunoSEQ multiplex PCR; TCRdb stores just in-frame clones and leaves some out. Among 150,000 to 200,000 clones listed, roughly 90% were seen once. V lost 3 bases and J lost 1, with 9 bases in between. The CDR3 loop spans 15 amino acids. Germline CDR1 MDHEN, CDR2 SYDVKM. The genes are TRBV28 and TRBJ2-2, with D unclear. The TCR sequence derives from a woman aged 25 to 45 in good health. Specimen: blood. CDR3 loop: CASSLGRRNTGELFF. The CDR3 nucleotides are TGTGCCAGCAGTTTGGGTCGGCGGAACACCGGGGAGCTGTTTTTT.